Shown below are 30 T cell receptor beta chains from a single sample sequenced in a study of T cells after yellow fever vaccination. TCRdb passed the 5' RACE reads through MiXCR, listing each CDR3 protein once. The sample contains about 150,000 distinct CDR3 sequences, 5.5% to 8% of which appear only once. The specimen was CD4+ T cells sorted from PBMCs, collected on the day of the first yellow fever vaccination. The origin of the receptors is a man younger than 35 who received the YFV17D yellow fever vaccine.

This clonotype was counted between two and nine times. The J gene is TRBJ2-1, the V gene TRBV19; possibly TRBD1 for D (5 bases). The germline V gene has CDR1 LNHDA and CDR2 SQIVND (reference sequence). There are 14 residues in the CDR3. Deletions cut 8 bases from V and 5 bases from J, with 16 bases between. CDR3 sequence reads: CASHGQGMHNEQFF. In nucleotides, the CDR3 is TGTGCCAGTCATGGGCAGGGTATGCACAATGAGCAGTTCTTC.

Only a few counts were recorded for this clonotype. The genes are TRBV12-5 and TRBJ2-5; 9 bases line up with TRBD1. Germline values: CDR1 LGHNT, CDR2 FRNRAP. V lost 6 bases to trimming and J lost 5 bases; unmatched junction nucleotides: 4. This CDR3 contains 13 residues. The CDR3 DNA follows: TGTGCTAGTGGCTCCGGACAGGGGGAGACCCAGTACTTC. As protein: CASGSGQGETQYF.

This clonotype was counted at least ten times. This chain uses TRBV9 with TRBJ2-7; tentative D call: TRBD1 (5 bases). This CDR3 spans 14 amino acids. Between the trimmed V and J ends, which lost 0 bases and 3 bases, there was a span of 10 bases. The germline V gene has CDR1 SGDLS and CDR2 YYNGEE. This CDR3 reads CASSVGPDSYEQYF. CDR3 DNA sequence: TGTGCCAGCAGCGTAGGCCCCGACAGCTACGAGCAGTACTTC.

This clonotype came up a few times. The chain couples TRBV20-1 to TRBJ1-5; unclear D gene. The CDR3 covers 15 residues. Trimming pared 0 bases from V and 0 bases from J, leaving 9 bases between. Germline V gene data show CDR1 as DFQATT and CDR2 as SNEGSKA (reference sequence). CDR3 region: CSARDTLYSNQPQHF. In nucleotides, the CDR3 is TGCAGTGCTAGAGATACGCTGTATAGCAATCAGCCCCAGCATTTT.

This clonotype was seen once. The CDR3 here is CSVGRDQGNTEAFF. In DNA form, the CDR3 reads TGCAGCGTTGGCCGAGACCAGGGGAATACTGAAGCTTTCTTT. The V call is TRBV29-1, the J call TRBJ1-1; the D gene is possibly TRBD1 (6 bases). The germline CDR1 and CDR2 sequences are SQVTM and ANQGSEA. The CDR3 contains 14 residues. Trimming left V 4 bases short and J 5 bases short, with 17 bases between.

The rearrangement joins TRBV4-3 to TRBJ1-6; the match to TRBD1 covers 8 bases. In germline, CDR1 is LGHNA, CDR2 YSLEER. This CDR3 has 17 residues. The trim removed 5 bases at V and 1 base at J, leaving 7 bases unmatched. CDR3 coding DNA: TGCGCCAGCAGCTATGACAGGGGAGGTTCCTATAATTCACCCCTCCACTTT. Translation gives CASSYDRGGSYNSPLHF.

This clonotype was found a few times. V and J are TRBV12-3 or TRBV12-4 and TRBJ1-4; D is unresolved. CDR3 length equals 11 residues. Trimming removed 6 bases at V and 14 bases at J, with 13 bases between. The CDR3 DNA reads as TGTGCCAGCAGCTCGCTATTTGGTCTGTTTTTT. Translation: CASSSLFGLFF.

J is TRBJ2-1 and V is TRBV20-1; tentatively, D is TRBD1 (5 bases). CDR1 DFQATT and CDR2 SNEGSKA come from the germline V gene (reference sequence). V gave up 5 bases and J gave up 9 bases, with 8 bases separating them. The CDR3 covers 10 residues. CDR3 in amino acids: CSASTVEQFF. In DNA form, the CDR3 reads TGCAGTGCTTCGACAGTTGAGCAGTTCTTC.

This clonotype was picked up many times. The chain is built from TRBV10-3 and TRBJ2-2; D uncertain. From germline, CDR1 is ENHRY and CDR2 SYGVKD. Trimming took 5 bases from V and 4 from J, leaving 2 bases between them. This CDR3 is built from 11 residues. The CDR3, as DNA: TGTGCCATCAGTTTCACCGGGGAGCTGTTTTTT. This codes for CAISFTGELFF.

In its sample, this clonotype was seen many times. This chain connects TRBV6-1 to TRBJ1-1; 8 nucleotides match TRBD1. V lost 7 bases and J lost 6; bases outside the gene matches: 10. Germline CDR1 and CDR2: MNHNS and SASEGT. The CDR3 runs 14 residues. CDR3 amino acids: CASTRTGMLAEAFF. The CDR3, as DNA: TGTGCCAGCACTAGGACAGGGATGTTGGCTGAAGCTTTCTTT.

The chain recombines TRBV5-1 with TRBJ1-1; D remains unclear. Germline V gene lookup returns CDR1 SGHRS and CDR2 YFSETQ. Trimming removed 4 bases at V and 1 base at J, with 11 bases between. The CDR3 consists of 14 residues. The CDR3 sequence is CASSPPPGNTEAFF. The DNA for the CDR3 is TGCGCCAGCAGCCCGCCCCCGGGGAACACTGAAGCTTTCTTT.

This clonotype was recorded at least ten times. This rearrangement joins TRBV9 to TRBJ2-5; 8 bases align to TRBD2. The CDR3 totals 13 residues. V lost 3 bases to trimming and J lost 5 bases; unmatched junction nucleotides: 3. The germline CDR1 and CDR2 sequences are SGDLS and YYNGEE. CDR3 sequence (DNA): TGTGCCAGCAGCGCCCGACTAGCGGAGACCCAGTACTTC. Its translation is CASSARLAETQYF. Complete variable domain (other parts from reference TRBV9 and TRBJ2-5): DSGVTQTPKHLITATGQRVTLRCSPRSGDLSVYWYQQSLDQGLQFLIQYYNGEERAKGNILERFSAQQFPDLHSELNLSSLELGDSALYFCASSARLAETQYFGPGTRLLVL.

The gene calls are TRBV20-1 and TRBJ1-6, with D tentatively TRBD1 (5 bases). Germline lookup yields CDR1 DFQATT and CDR2 SNEGSKA (reference sequence). The CDR3 runs 14 residues. The V end was cut by 5 bases, the J end by 4 bases, with 12 bases between. The CDR3 DNA follows: TGCAGTGCTGCCTCGGGACCATATAATTCACCCCTCCACTTT. Translation: CSAASGPYNSPLHF.

Many counts were recorded for this clonotype. V usage is TRBV30 and J usage is TRBJ1-2, with 8 bases lining up with TRBD1. V dropped 3 bases and J dropped 8; count of bases not matched to a gene: 5. CDR3 length: 12 residues. The germline V gene encodes CDR1 GTSNPN and CDR2 SVGIG (reference sequence). The CDR3 is CAWRLDRGGYTF. CDR3 DNA sequence: TGTGCCTGGAGACTTGACAGGGGCGGCTACACCTTC.

This clonotype was found many times. The chain uses TRBV20-1 and TRBJ2-3; D tentatively reads TRBD1 or TRBD2 (6 bases each). Per the germline V gene, CDR1 is DFQATT and CDR2 is SNEGSKA (reference sequence). V shed 7 bases and J shed 6 bases, with 8 bases lying between them. The CDR3 contains 10 residues. The CDR3 loop is CSVGGDTQYF. For the CDR3, the DNA is TGCAGTGTAGGGGGGGATACGCAGTATTTT.

The sample holds a few counts of this clonotype. The V call is TRBV27, the J call TRBJ1-6; TRBD1 matches 8 bases. This CDR3 comprises 15 residues. Per the germline V gene, CDR1 is MNHEY and CDR2 is SMNVEV (reference sequence). J lost 3 bases, V lost 5 bases, and 3 bases had no gene match. This CDR3 is CASSQTGDYNSPLHF. The DNA of the CDR3 is TGTGCCAGCAGTCAGACAGGGGACTATAATTCACCCCTCCACTTT.

This clonotype was picked up many times. The CDR3 spells CSARGDTQETQYF. CDR3 coding DNA: TGCAGTGCCCGAGGGGACACCCAAGAGACCCAGTACTTC. This chain uses TRBV20-1 with TRBJ2-5, with a possible D match to TRBD1 (6 bases). This CDR3 is 13 amino acids long. Trimming pared 6 bases from V and 1 base from J, leaving 12 bases between. The V gene's germline CDR1 is DFQATT and CDR2 SNEGSKA (reference sequence).

This chain uses TRBV20-1 with TRBJ2-7, with 10 bases aligning to TRBD2. The germline V gene encodes CDR1 DFQATT and CDR2 SNEGSKA (reference sequence). Losses at the gene ends were 6 bases for V and 5 bases for J; bases not matched to a gene: 13. The CDR3 runs 15 residues. This chain's CDR3 is CSANYPGLASHEQYF. CDR3 DNA sequence: TGCAGTGCCAATTACCCGGGACTAGCGTCCCACGAGCAGTACTTC.

The gene calls are TRBV25-1 and TRBJ2-5, with a possible D match to TRBD2 (7 bases). The length of the CDR3 is 16 residues. V was cut by 6 bases and J by 5 bases, with 22 bases left in between. Per the germline V gene, CDR1 is MGHDK and CDR2 is SYGVNS. The CDR3 DNA reads as TGTGCCAGCAGCCCGGGGGGCCGGGGGGAAAGTGAGACCCAGTACTTC. Translation: CASSPGGRGESETQYF.

This clonotype has a count of ten or more. The rearrangement uses TRBV3-1 and TRBJ2-5; 7 bases are a match to TRBD1. Per the germline V gene, CDR1 is LGHDT and CDR2 is YNNKEL (reference sequence). There are 14 residues in the CDR3. Germline trimming cut 2 bases from V and 7 bases from J; bases unmatched to any gene: 7. This CDR3 is CASSQNRGQGTQYF. The CDR3 DNA reads TGTGCCAGCAGCCAAAACAGGGGCCAGGGGACCCAGTACTTC.

This clonotype was observed many times. As DNA, the CDR3 is TGTGCCAGGTACAATGAGCAGTTCTTC. Translation gives CARYNEQFF. The rearrangement joins TRBV5-6 to TRBJ2-1; no reliable D call. Trimming took off 8 bases at V and 4 bases at J, with 1 base between the two ends. Germline CDR1 is SGHDT and CDR2 is YYEEEE. The CDR3 covers 9 residues.

This clonotype appeared many times. The rearrangement uses TRBV12-3 or TRBV12-4 and TRBJ1-3; no clear D. Deletions cut 0 bases from V and 2 bases from J, with 5 bases between. This CDR3 is 14 amino acids long. The CDR3 protein is CASSLAGPGNTIYF. CDR3 bases: TGTGCCAGCAGTTTAGCAGGGCCTGGAAACACCATATATTTT.

This clonotype was detected many times. The chain couples TRBV7-3 to TRBJ2-2, with D possibly being TRBD1 (6 bases). Trimming took off 5 bases at V and 7 bases at J, with 14 bases between the two ends. The CDR3 covers 14 residues. Per the germline V gene, CDR1 is SGHTA and CDR2 is FQGTGA. The CDR3 protein is CASSPQGINGELFF. CDR3 DNA sequence: TGTGCCAGCAGCCCACAGGGTATCAACGGGGAGCTGTTTTTT. Together with reference TRBV7-3 and TRBJ2-2, the CDR3 gives the full variable domain: GAGVSQTPSNKVTEKGKYVELRCDPISGHTALYWYRQSLGQGPEFLIYFQGTGAADDSGLPNDRFFAVRPEGSVSTLKIQRTERGDSAVYLCASSPQGINGELFFGEGSRLTVL.

The chain couples TRBV5-4 to TRBJ2-2, with 8 bases that match TRBD1. Germline V lookup: CDR1 SGHNT, CDR2 YYREEE (reference sequence). CDR3 length: 14 amino acids. V dropped 4 bases and J dropped 6; count of bases not matched to a gene: 5. CDR3 nucleotide sequence: TGTGCCAGCAGCCACAGGGACAGGTCCGGGGAGCTGTTTTTT. Its protein is CASSHRDRSGELFF.

Many counts were recorded for this clonotype. DNA for the CDR3: TGCAGTGCTAGGCCGGAGGGTACGCAGTATTTT. This translates into CSARPEGTQYF. This chain joins TRBV20-1 and TRBJ2-3; possibly TRBD2 for D (6 bases). The CDR3 length is 11 residues. Trimming stripped 3 bases from V and 8 bases from J, with 9 bases between. The germline gives CDR1 DFQATT, CDR2 SNEGSKA (reference sequence).

This clonotype was detected ten times or more. V and J are TRBV24-1 and TRBJ2-3; D is possibly TRBD1 (5 bases). Per the germline V gene, CDR1 is KGHDR and CDR2 is SFDVKD. V was pared by 5 bases and J by 3 bases, with 8 bases between. This CDR3 contains 13 residues. CDR3 coding DNA: TGTGCCACCAGTGGCCAGGGAACAGATACGCAGTATTTT. Its protein is CATSGQGTDTQYF.

The chain joins TRBV9 to TRBJ1-2; D is uncertain. Trimming pared 0 bases from V and 4 bases from J, leaving 10 bases between. Germline V CDR1 and CDR2: SGDLS, YYNGEE. This CDR3 has 14 residues. The chain's CDR3 is CASSVGGPSYGYTF. The CDR3 DNA reads as TGTGCCAGCAGCGTAGGAGGGCCTAGCTATGGCTACACCTTC.

The chain has TRBV5-4 and TRBJ1-6; D ambiguous. There are 12 residues in the CDR3. Germline CDR1 SGHNT, CDR2 YYREEE (reference sequence). V lost 2 bases to trimming and J lost 10 bases, with 7 bases between them. The CDR3 protein is CASSFVESPLHF. The CDR3 coding sequence is TGTGCCAGCAGCTTTGTGGAATCACCCCTCCACTTT.

This clonotype came up many times. The rearrangement joins TRBV20-1 to TRBJ2-7; 7 positions agree with TRBD2. Germline trimming cut 0 bases from V and 5 bases from J; bases unmatched to any gene: 1. The CDR3 loop spans 12 amino acids. Per germline, CDR1 DFQATT and CDR2 SNEGSKA (reference sequence). In DNA, the CDR3 is TGCAGTGCTAGAGAGGGGGGGGACGAGCAGTACGTC. Translating gives CSAREGGDEQYV.

This clonotype showed up many times. The chain uses TRBV5-1 and TRBJ2-2; the match to TRBD1 covers 7 bases. This CDR3 is built from 17 residues. Germline V gene data show CDR1 as SGHRS and CDR2 as YFSETQ. The ends lost 0 bases at V and 4 bases at J; junction bases unmatched: 9. CDR3 protein: CASSLDTGAGATGELFF. CDR3 in DNA: TGCGCCAGCAGCTTGGATACAGGGGCCGGGGCCACCGGGGAGCTGTTTTTT.